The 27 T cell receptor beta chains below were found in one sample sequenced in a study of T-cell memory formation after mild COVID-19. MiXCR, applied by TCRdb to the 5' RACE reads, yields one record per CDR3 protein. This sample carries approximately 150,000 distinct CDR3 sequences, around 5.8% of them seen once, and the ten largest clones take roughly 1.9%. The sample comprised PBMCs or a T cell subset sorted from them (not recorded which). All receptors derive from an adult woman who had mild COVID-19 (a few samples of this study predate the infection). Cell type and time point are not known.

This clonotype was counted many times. This CDR3 reads CSALRGLAGQETQYF. For the CDR3, the DNA is TGCAGTGCTCTAAGGGGGCTAGCGGGGCAAGAGACCCAGTACTTC. The V gene is TRBV20-1, the J gene TRBJ2-5, with TRBD2 matching over 9 bases. V lost 5 bases to trimming and J lost 2 bases; unmatched junction nucleotides: 9. Germline CDR1 DFQATT, CDR2 SNEGSKA (reference sequence). CDR3 length: 15 amino acids.

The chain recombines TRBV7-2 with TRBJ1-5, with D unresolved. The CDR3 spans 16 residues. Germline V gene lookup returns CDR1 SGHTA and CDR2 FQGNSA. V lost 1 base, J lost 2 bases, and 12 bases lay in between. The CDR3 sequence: CASSLGRSSRNQPQHF. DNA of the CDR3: TGTGCCAGCAGCTTAGGGAGGTCCAGCCGCAATCAGCCCCAGCATTTT.

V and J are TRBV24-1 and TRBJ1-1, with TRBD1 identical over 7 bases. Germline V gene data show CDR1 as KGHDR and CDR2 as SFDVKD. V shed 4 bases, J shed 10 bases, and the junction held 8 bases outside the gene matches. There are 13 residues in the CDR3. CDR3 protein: CATSDQDRSSAFF. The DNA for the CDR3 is TGTGCCACCAGTGACCAGGACAGGTCCTCAGCTTTCTTT.

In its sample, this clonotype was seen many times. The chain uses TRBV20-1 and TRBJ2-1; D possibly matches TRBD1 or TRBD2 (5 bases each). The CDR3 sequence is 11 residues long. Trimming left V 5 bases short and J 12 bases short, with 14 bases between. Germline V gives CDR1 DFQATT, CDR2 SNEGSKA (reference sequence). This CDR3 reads CSAQSPGRQFF. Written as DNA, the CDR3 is TGCAGTGCTCAATCCCCGGGACGGCAGTTCTTC.

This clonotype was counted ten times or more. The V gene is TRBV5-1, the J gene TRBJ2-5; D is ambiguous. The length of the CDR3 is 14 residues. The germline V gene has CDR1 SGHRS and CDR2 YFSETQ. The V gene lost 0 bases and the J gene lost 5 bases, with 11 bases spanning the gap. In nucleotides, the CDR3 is TGCGCCAGCAGCTTGGGCATTATCGAGGAGACCCAGTACTTC. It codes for CASSLGIIEETQYF.

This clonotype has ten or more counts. CDR3 DNA sequence: TGTGCCAGCAGCTTATTGCTTAATGAGCAGTTCTTC. It translates to CASSLLLNEQFF. The chain is built from TRBV7-2 and TRBJ2-1; D is uncertain. Germline V gene data show CDR1 as SGHTA and CDR2 as FQGNSA. V was clipped by 2 bases and J by 7 bases, with 6 bases between them. The CDR3 runs 12 residues.

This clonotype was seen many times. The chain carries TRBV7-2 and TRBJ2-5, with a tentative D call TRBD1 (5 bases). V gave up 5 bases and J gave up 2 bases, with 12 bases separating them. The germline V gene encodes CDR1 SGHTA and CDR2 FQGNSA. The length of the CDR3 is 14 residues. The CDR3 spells CASSPQGLQETQYF. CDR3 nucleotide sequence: TGTGCCAGCAGCCCCCAGGGCCTACAAGAGACCCAGTACTTC.

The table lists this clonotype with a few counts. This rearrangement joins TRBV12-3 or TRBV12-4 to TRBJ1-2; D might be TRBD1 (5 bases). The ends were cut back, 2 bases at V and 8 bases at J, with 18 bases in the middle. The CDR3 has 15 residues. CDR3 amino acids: CASSLSGPGIEGYTF. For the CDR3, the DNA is TGTGCCAGCAGTTTATCGGGACCGGGGATAGAGGGCTACACCTTC.

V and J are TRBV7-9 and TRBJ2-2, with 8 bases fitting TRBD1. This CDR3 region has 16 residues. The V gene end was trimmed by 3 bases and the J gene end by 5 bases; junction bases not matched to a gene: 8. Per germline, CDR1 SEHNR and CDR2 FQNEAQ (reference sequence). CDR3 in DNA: TGTGCCAGCAGCTTTAGACAGGGGAGTAAAACCGGGGAGCTGTTTTTT. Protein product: CASSFRQGSKTGELFF.

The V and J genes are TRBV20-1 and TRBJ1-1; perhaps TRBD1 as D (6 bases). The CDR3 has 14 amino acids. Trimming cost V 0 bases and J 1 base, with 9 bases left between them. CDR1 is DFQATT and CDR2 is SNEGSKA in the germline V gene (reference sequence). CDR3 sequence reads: CSARDWGANTEAFF. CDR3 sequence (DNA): TGCAGTGCTAGAGATTGGGGGGCGAACACTGAAGCTTTCTTT.

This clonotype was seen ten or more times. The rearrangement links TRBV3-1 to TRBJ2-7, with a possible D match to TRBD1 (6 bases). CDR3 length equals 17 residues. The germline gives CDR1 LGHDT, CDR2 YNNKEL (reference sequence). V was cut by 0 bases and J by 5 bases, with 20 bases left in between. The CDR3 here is CASSQDLIQGYRNEQYF. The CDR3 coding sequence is TGTGCCAGCAGCCAAGACTTGATACAGGGATATCGCAACGAGCAGTACTTC.

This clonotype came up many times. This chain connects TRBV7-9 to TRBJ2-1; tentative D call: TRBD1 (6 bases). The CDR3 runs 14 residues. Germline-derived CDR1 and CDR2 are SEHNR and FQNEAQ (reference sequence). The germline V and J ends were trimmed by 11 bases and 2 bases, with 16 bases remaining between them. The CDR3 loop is CAGYQGDTYNEQFF. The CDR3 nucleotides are TGTGCCGGCTACCAAGGGGACACCTACAATGAGCAGTTCTTC. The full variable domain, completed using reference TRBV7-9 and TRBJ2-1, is DTGVSQNPRHKITKRGQNVTFRCDPISEHNRLYWYRQTLGQGPEFLTYFQNEAQLEKSRLLSDRFSAERPKGSFSTLEIQRTEQGDSAMYLCAGYQGDTYNEQFFGPGTRLTVL.

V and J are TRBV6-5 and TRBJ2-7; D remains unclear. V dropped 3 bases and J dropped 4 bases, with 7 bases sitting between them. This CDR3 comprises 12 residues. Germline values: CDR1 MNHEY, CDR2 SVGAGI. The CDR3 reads CASSYNGYEQYF. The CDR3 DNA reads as TGTGCCAGCAGTTATAACGGGTACGAGCAGTACTTC.

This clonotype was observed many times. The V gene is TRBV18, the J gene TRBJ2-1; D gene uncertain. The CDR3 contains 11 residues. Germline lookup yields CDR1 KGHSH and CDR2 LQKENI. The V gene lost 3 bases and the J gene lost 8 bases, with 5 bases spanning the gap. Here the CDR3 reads CASSPLDEQFF. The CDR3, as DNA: TGTGCCAGCTCACCCCTGGATGAGCAGTTCTTC.

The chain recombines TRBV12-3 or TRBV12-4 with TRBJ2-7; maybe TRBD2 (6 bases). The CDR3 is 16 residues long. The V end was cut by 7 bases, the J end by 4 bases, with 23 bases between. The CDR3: CASTRISGGGIYEQYF. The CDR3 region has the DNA TGTGCCAGCACCCGAATTAGCGGTGGAGGGATATACGAGCAGTACTTC.

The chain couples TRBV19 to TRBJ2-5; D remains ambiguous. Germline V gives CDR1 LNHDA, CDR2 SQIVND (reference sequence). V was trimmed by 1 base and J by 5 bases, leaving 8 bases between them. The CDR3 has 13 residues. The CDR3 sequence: CASSIVLRETQYF. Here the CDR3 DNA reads TGTGCCAGTAGTATAGTCCTTCGGGAGACCCAGTACTTC.

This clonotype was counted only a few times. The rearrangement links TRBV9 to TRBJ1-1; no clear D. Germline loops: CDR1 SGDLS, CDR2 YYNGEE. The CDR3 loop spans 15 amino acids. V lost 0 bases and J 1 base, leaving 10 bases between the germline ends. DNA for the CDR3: TGTGCCAGCAGCGTAGAGGAACGGAAGAACACTGAAGCTTTCTTT. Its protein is CASSVEERKNTEAFF.

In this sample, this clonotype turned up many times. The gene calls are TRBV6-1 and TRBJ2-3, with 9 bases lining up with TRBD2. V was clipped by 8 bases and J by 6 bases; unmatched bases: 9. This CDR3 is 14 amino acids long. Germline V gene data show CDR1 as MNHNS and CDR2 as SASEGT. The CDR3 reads CASEGGGGSDTQYF. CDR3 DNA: TGTGCCAGCGAGGGCGGGGGGGGCTCTGATACGCAGTATTTT.

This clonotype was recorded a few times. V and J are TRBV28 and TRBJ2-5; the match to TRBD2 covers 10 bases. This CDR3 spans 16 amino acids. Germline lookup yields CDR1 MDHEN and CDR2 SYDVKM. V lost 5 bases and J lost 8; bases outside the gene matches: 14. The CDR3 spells CASSRGSSGGTGTQYF. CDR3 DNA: TGTGCCAGCAGTCGGGGGAGTAGCGGGGGGACCGGAACCCAGTACTTC.

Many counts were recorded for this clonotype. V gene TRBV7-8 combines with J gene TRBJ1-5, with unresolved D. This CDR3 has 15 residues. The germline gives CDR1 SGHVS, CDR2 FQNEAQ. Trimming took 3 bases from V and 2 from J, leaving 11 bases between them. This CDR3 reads CASSFSASGNQPQHF. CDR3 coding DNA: TGTGCCAGCAGCTTTAGTGCGTCGGGCAATCAGCCCCAGCATTTT.

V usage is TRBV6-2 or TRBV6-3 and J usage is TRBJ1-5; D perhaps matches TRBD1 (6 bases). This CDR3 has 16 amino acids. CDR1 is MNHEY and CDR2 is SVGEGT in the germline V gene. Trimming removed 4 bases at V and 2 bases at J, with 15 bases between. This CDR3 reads CASSSGAGAGNQPQHF. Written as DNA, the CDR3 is TGTGCCAGCAGTTCAGGGGCGGGGGCAGGCAATCAGCCCCAGCATTTT.

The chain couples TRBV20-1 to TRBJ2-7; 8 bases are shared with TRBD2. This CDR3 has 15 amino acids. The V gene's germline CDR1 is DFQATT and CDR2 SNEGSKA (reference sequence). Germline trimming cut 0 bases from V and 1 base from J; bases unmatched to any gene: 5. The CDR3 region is CSARDGGRPSYEQYF. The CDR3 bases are TGCAGTGCTAGAGATGGCGGGAGGCCTTCCTACGAGCAGTACTTC.

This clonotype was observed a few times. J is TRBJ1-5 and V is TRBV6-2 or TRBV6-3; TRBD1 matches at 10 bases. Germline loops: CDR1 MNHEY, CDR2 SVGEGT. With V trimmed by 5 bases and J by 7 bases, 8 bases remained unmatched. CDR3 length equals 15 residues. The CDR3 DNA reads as TGTGCCAGCAGTAAGGGGACAGGGGAAGGACAGCCCCAGCATTTT. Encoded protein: CASSKGTGEGQPQHF.

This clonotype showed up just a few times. The CDR3 DNA is TGTGCCAGCAGCCTAAGGACAGGGGGGGCTGGCTACACCTTC. It codes for CASSLRTGGAGYTF. This rearrangement joins TRBV13 to TRBJ1-2, with TRBD1 matching over 10 bases. Looked up from germline, CDR1 is PRHDT and CDR2 is FYEKMQ (reference sequence). V dropped 5 bases and J dropped 7; count of bases not matched to a gene: 7. CDR3 length: 14 amino acids. Drawing the rest from reference TRBV13 and TRBJ1-2, the complete variable domain is AAGVIQSPRHLIKEKRETATLKCYPIPRHDTVYWYQQGPGQDPQFLISFYEKMQSDKGSIPDRFSAQQFSDYHSELNMSSLELGDSALYFCASSLRTGGAGYTFGSGTRLTVV.

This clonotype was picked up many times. CDR3 residues: CASSPGQVRYEQYF. CDR3 in DNA: TGTGCCAGCAGTCCTGGACAGGTCCGGTACGAGCAGTACTTC. V is TRBV12-3 or TRBV12-4 and J is TRBJ2-7, with 7 bases matching TRBD1. There are 14 residues in the CDR3. After removal of 5 bases from V and 4 bases from J, the junction contained 8 bases not matched to a gene.

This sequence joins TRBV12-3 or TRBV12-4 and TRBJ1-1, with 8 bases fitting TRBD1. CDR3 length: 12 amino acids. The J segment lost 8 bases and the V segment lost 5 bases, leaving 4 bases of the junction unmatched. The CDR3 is CASSSGQGEAFF. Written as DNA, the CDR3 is TGTGCCAGCAGTAGTGGACAGGGAGAAGCTTTCTTT.

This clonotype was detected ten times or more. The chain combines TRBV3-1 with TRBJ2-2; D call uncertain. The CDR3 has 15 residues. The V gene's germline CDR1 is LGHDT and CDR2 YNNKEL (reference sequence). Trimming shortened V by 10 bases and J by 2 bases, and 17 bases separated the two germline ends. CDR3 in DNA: TGTGCCACAGCACCCGTCGTACCCAACACCGGGGAGCTGTTTTTT. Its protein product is CATAPVVPNTGELFF. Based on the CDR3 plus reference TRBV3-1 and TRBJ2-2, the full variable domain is DTAVSQTPKYLVTQMGNDKSIKCEQNLGHDTMYWYKQDSKKFLKIMFSYNNKELIINETVPNRFSPKSPDKAHLNLHINSLELGDSAVYFCATAPVVPNTGELFFGEGSRLTVL.